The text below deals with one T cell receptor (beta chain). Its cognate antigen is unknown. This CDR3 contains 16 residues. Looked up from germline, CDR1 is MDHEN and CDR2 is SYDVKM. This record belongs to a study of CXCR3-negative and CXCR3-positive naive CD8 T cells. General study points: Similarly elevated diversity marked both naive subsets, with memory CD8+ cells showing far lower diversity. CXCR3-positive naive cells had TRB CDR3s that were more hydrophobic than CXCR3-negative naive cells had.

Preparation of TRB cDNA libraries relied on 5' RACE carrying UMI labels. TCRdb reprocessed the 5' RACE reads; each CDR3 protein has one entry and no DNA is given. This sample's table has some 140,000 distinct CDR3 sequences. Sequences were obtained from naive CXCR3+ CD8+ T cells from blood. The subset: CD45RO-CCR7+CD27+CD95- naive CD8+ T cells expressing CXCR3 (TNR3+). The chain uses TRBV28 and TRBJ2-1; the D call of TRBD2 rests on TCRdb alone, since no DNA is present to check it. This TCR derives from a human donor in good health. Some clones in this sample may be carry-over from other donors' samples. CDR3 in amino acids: CASSLQAGGIGNEQFF.